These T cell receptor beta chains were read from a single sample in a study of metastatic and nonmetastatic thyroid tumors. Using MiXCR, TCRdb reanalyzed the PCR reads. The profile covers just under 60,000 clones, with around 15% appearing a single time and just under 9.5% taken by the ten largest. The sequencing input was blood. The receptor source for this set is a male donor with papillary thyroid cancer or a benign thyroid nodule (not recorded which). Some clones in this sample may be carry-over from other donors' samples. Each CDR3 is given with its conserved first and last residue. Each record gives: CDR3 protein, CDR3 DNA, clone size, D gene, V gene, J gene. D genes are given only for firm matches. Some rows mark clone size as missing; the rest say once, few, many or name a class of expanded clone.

CASSRIDRAHEQYF	TGTGCCAGCAGCCGGATAGACAGGGCTCACGAGCAGTACTTC	many	TRBD1	TRBV4-2	TRBJ2-7
CASSQERTGASPLHF	TGTGCCAGCAGCCAAGAGAGGACAGGGGCTTCACCCCTCCACTTT	few	TRBD1	TRBV28	TRBJ1-6
CASSWDRAQASYEQYF	TGCGCCAGCAGCTGGGACCGGGCCCAGGCCTCCTACGAGCAGTACTTC	many	.	TRBV5-1	TRBJ2-7
CASSLEGEFSPLHF	TGTGCCAGCAGCTTAGAGGGGGAGTTCTCACCCCTCCACTTT	many	.	TRBV11-2	TRBJ1-6
CASSFRLQETQYF	TGTGCCAGCAGCTTTCGCCTGCAAGAGACCCAGTACTTC	.	.	TRBV7-2	TRBJ2-5
CASSYSLGRDEQFF	TGTGCCAGCAGTTACTCGTTAGGGCGGGATGAGCAGTTCTTC	many	.	TRBV6-2/TRBV6-3	TRBJ2-1
CSARRQEAFF	TGCAGTGCTCGGCGACAGGAAGCTTTCTTT	many	.	TRBV20-1	TRBJ1-1
CASNSGGSGELFF	TGTGCCTCGAACTCTGGGGGATCCGGGGAGCTGTTTTTT	many	.	TRBV30	TRBJ2-2
CASSYSGPENPYNEQLF	TGTGCCAGCAGTTACTCGGGTCCCGAGAACCCCTACAATGAGCAGCTCTTC	.	.	TRBV6-5	TRBJ2-1
CASTAVDCYTF	TGTGCCTCGACTGCCGTTGATTGCTACACCTTC	.	.	TRBV30	TRBJ1-2
CASSLLGGSEKLFF	TGTGCCAGCAGCTTGTTGGGGGGGAGCGAAAAACTGTTTTTT	many	.	TRBV5-5	TRBJ1-4
CASSAILGVVTEAFF	TGTGCCAGCAGTGCAATCCTGGGAGTCGTCACTGAAGCTTTCTTT	many	.	TRBV28	TRBJ1-1
CASSSDRGVYQPQHF	TGTGCCAGTAGCTCAGACAGGGGGGTTTATCAGCCCCAGCATTTT	many	TRBD1	TRBV19	TRBJ1-5
CASSEAQKGSSYNEQFF	TGTGCCAGCAGTGAAGCGCAGAAGGGGAGCTCCTACAATGAGCAGTTCTTC	many	.	TRBV2	TRBJ2-1
CASSQEKGLLSDGYTF	TGTGCCAGCAGCCAAGAAAAGGGGCTTCTTTCGGATGGCTACACCTTC	many	.	TRBV14	TRBJ1-2
CATQRTVQSGELFF	TGTGCCACGCAAAGGACAGTGCAATCCGGGGAGCTGTTTTTT	many	.	TRBV28	TRBJ2-2
CASSEVPNASTDTQYF	TGTGCCAGCAGTGAAGTTCCGAACGCTAGCACAGATACGCAGTATTTT	many	.	TRBV6-1	TRBJ2-3